The clone carrying this TCR beta chain was detected a few times. The sample comes from a study of blood T cell repertoires in COVID-19. Study-level background: Researchers got acute and convalescent COVID-19 samples from the United States, Italy and Spain. T cells, B-cell-depleted T cells, or PBMCs supplied cDNA or gDNA.

Germline loops: CDR1 MGHDK, CDR2 SYGVNS. The CDR3 loop spans 15 amino acids. The V gene end was trimmed by 4 bases and the J gene end by 7 bases; junction bases not matched to a gene: 6. In the original workflow: Amplification with reference gene primers provided the estimates of nucleated cell counts. Produced via immunoSEQ multiplex PCR; TCRdb's table is partial and in-frame only. The V and J calls and the clone size are those of that table, but D and trimming were determined from the DNA. The profile shows about 160,000 clones, roughly 90% of them singletons. What was sequenced was peripheral blood. The sequence was collected from a man in his 60s with acute or convalescent COVID-19. The J gene is TRBJ2-2, the V gene TRBV25-1; TRBD2 matches at 10 bases. The CDR3 loop is CASSVSGGAFGELFF. The CDR3 nucleotides are TGTGCCAGCAGTGTAAGCGGGGGGGCTTTCGGGGAGCTGTTTTTT. The whole variable domain, remainder taken from reference TRBV25-1 and TRBJ2-2, is EADIYQTPRYLVIGTGKKITLECSQTMGHDKMYWYQQDPGMELHLIHYSYGVNSTEKGDLSSESTVSRIRTEHFPLTLESARPSHTSQYLCASSVSGGAFGELFFGEGSRLTVL.